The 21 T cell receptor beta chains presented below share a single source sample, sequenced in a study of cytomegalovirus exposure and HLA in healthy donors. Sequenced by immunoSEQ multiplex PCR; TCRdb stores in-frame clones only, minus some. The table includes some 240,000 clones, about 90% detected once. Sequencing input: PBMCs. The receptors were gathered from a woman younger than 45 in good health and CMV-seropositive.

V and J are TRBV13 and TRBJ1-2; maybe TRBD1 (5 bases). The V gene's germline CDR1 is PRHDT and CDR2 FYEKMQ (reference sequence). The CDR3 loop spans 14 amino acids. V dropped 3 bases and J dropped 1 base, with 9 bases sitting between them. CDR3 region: CASSFRGGNYGYTF. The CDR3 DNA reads TGTGCCAGCAGCTTCCGGGGGGGTAACTATGGCTACACCTTC.

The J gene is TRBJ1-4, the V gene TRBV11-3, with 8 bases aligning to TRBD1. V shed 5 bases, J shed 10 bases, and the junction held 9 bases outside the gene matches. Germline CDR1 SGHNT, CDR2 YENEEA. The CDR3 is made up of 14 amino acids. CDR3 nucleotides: TGTGCCAGCAGCCCCCTTCAGGGGGCGGGAAAACTGTTTTTT. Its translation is CASSPLQGAGKLFF.

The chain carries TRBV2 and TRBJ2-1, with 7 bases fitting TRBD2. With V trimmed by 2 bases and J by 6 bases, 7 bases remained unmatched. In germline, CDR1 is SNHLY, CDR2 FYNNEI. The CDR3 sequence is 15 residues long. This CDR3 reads CASSEWGLTFNEQFF. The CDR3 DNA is TGTGCCAGCAGTGAATGGGGACTAACCTTCAATGAGCAGTTCTTC.

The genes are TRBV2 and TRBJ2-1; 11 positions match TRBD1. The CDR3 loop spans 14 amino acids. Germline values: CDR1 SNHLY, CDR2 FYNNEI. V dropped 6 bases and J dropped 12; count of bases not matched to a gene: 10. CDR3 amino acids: CASSGQGAFALQFF. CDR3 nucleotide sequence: TGTGCCAGCAGCGGACAGGGGGCGTTTGCCCTGCAGTTCTTC.

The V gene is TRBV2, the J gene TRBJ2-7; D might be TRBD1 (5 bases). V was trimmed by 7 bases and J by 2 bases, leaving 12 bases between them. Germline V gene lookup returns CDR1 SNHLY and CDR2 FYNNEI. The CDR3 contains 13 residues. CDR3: CASIPGYPYEQYF. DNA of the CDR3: TGTGCCAGCATTCCAGGGTACCCCTACGAGCAGTACTTC.

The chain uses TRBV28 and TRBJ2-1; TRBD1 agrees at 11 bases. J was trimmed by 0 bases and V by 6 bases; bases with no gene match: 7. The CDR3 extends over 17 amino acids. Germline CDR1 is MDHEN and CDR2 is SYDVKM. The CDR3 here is CASSHIGTGGSYNEQFF. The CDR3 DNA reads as TGTGCCAGCAGCCACATAGGGACAGGGGGCTCCTACAATGAGCAGTTCTTC. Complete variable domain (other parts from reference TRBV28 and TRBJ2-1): DVKVTQSSRYLVKRTGEKVFLECVQDMDHENMFWYRQDPGLGLRLIYFSYDVKMKEKGDIPEGYSVSREKKERFSLILESASTNQTSMYLCASSHIGTGGSYNEQFFGPGTRLTVL.

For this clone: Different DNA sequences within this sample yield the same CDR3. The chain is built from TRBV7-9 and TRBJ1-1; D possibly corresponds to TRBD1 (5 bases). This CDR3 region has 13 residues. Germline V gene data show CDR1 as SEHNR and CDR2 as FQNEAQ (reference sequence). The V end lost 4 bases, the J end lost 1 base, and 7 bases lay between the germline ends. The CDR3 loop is CASSSDRNTEAFF. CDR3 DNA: TGTGCCAGCAGCTCCGACAGGAACACTGAAGCTTTCTTT.

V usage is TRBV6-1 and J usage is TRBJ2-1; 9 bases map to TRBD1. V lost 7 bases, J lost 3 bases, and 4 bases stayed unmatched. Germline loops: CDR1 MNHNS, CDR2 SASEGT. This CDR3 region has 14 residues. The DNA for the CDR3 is TGTGCCAGCAAACCGGGACAGGGCTACAATGAGCAGTTCTTC. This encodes CASKPGQGYNEQFF.

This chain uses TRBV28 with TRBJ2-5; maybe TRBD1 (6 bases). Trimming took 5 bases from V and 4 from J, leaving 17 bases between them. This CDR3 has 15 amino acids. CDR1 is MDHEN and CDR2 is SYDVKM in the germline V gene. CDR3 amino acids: CASSPPGRGRETQYF. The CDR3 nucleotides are TGTGCCAGCAGTCCCCCGGGCAGGGGCAGAGAGACCCAGTACTTC.

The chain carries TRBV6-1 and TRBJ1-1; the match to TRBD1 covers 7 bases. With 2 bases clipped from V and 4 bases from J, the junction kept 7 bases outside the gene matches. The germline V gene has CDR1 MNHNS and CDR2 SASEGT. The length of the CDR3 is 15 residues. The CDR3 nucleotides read TGTGCCAGCAGTGAACTGGCAGGGGGGTTCACTGAAGCTTTCTTT. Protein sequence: CASSELAGGFTEAFF.

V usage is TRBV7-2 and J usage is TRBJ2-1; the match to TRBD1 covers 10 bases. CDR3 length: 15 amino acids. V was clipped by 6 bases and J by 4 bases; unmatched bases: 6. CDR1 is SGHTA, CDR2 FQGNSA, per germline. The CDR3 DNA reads TGTGCCAGCAGGACCGACAGGGGGCCTTACAATGAGCAGTTCTTC. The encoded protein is CASRTDRGPYNEQFF.

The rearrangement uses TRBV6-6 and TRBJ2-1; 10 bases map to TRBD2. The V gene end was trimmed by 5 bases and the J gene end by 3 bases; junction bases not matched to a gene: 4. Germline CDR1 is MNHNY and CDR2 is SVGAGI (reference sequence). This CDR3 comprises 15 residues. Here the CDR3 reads CASSHRTSGYNEQFF. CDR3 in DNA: TGTGCCAGCAGTCACCGGACTAGCGGCTACAATGAGCAGTTCTTC.

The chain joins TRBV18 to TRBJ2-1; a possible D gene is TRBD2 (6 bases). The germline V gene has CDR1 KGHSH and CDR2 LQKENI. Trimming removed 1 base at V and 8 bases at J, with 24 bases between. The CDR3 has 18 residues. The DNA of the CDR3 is TGTGCCAGCTCACCACTAGGCGCCATCGGGGGAACGAGCTATGAGCAGTTCTTC. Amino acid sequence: CASSPLGAIGGTSYEQFF.

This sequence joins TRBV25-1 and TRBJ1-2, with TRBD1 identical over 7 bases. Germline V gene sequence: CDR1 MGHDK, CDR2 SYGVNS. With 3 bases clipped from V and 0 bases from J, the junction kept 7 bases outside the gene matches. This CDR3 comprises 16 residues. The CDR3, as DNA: TGTGCCAGCAGTGATCCGGGACAGCTTTCTAACTATGGCTACACCTTC. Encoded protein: CASSDPGQLSNYGYTF.

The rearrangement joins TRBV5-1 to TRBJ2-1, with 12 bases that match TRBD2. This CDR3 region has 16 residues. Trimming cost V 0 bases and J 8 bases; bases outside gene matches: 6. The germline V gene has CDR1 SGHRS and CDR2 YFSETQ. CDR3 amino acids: CASSLGLAGGSDEQFF. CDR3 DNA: TGCGCCAGCAGCTTGGGTCTAGCGGGAGGGTCGGATGAGCAGTTCTTC. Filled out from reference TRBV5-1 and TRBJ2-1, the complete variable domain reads KAGVTQTPRYLIKTRGQQVTLSCSPISGHRSVSWYQQTPGQGLQFLFEYFSETQRNKGNFPGRFSGRQFSNSRSEMNVSTLELGDSALYLCASSLGLAGGSDEQFFGPGTRLTVL.

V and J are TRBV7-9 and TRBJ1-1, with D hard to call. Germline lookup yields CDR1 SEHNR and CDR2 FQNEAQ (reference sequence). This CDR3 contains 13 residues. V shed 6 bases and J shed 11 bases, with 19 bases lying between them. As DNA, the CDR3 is TGTGCCAGCAGTTCAACGGAGGTAGAGAGCGCTTTCTTT. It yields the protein CASSSTEVESAFF.

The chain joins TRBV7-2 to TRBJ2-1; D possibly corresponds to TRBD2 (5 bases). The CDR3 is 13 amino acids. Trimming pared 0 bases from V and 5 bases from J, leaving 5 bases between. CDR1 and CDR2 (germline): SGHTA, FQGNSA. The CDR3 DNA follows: TGTGCCAGCAGCTTAGCGCGGGACAATGAGCAGTTCTTC. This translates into CASSLARDNEQFF.

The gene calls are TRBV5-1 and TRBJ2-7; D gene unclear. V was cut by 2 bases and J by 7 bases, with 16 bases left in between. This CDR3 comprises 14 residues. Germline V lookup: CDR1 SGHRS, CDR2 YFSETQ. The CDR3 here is CASSFGERGNEQYF. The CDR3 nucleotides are TGCGCCAGCAGCTTCGGAGAGAGAGGCAATGAGCAGTACTTC.

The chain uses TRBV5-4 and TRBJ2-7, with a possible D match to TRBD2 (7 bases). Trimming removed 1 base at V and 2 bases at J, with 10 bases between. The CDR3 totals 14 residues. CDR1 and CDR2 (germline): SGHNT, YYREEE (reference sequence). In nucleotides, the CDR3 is TGTGCCAGCAGCTTGCTGGGGGGGCCCTACGAGCAGTACTTC. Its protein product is CASSLLGGPYEQYF.

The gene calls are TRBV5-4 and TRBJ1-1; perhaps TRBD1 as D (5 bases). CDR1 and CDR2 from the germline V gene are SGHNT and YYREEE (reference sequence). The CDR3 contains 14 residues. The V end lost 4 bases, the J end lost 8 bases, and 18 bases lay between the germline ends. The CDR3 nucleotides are TGTGCCAGCAGCCAAGGGGCGGGGGAGAGCGAAGCTTTCTTT. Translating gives CASSQGAGESEAFF.

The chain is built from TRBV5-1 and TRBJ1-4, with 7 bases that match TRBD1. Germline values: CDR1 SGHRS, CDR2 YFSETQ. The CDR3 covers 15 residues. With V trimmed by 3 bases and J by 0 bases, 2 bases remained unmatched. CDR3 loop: CASSSTGATNEKLFF. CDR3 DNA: TGCGCCAGCAGCTCCACAGGGGCAACTAATGAAAAACTGTTTTTT.